The 16 T cell receptor beta chains reported below all come from one sample, sequenced in a study of blood T cell repertoires in COVID-19. Profiled with immunoSEQ multiplex PCR; TCRdb holds only in-frame clones, not every one. Of under 450,000 clones in the sample, around 83% were seen once. The sequenced sample consisted of PBMCs or T cells enriched from blood (not recorded which). All receptors come from a woman aged 45-65 years who had recovered from COVID-19.

This chain uses TRBV5-1 with TRBJ1-1; 7 bases are a match to TRBD1. This CDR3 is 14 amino acids long. V shed 4 bases and J 10 bases; nucleotides not matched to a gene: 13. Per germline, CDR1 SGHRS and CDR2 YFSETQ. The CDR3 reads CASSPPRQGLVAFF. The DNA of the CDR3 is TGCGCCAGCAGCCCACCAAGACAGGGTCTAGTAGCTTTCTTT.

V and J are TRBV2 and TRBJ1-2; the match to TRBD1 covers 8 bases. The CDR3 runs to 14 residues. The ends lost 4 bases at V and 7 bases at J; junction bases unmatched: 8. Per the germline V gene, CDR1 is SNHLY and CDR2 is FYNNEI. CDR3 bases: TGTGCCAGCAGTGTGCAGGGGGCTATTCTTGGCTACACCTTC. Its protein is CASSVQGAILGYTF.

The chain is built from TRBV7-2 and TRBJ2-3; TRBD2 might be the D (6 bases). The CDR3 length is 14 residues. The V and J ends lost 3 bases and 0 bases respectively, with 7 bases between them. The germline V gene has CDR1 SGHTA and CDR2 FQGNSA. As DNA, the CDR3 is TGTGCCAGCAGCTTTAGCGGCAGCACAGATACGCAGTATTTT. Its protein is CASSFSGSTDTQYF.

The chain carries TRBV6-6 and TRBJ2-7; tentatively, D is TRBD2 (5 bases). The length of the CDR3 is 13 residues. Trimming removed 7 bases at V and 5 bases at J, with 15 bases between. From germline, CDR1 is MNHNY and CDR2 SVGAGI (reference sequence). The CDR3 nucleotides are TGTGCCAGCACCCTACTCAGCGGCGACGAGCAGTACTTC. It encodes CASTLLSGDEQYF.

This clone was detected once. This same CDR3 is encoded by further DNA sequences in the sample. The chain links TRBV19 to TRBJ1-2; tentative D call: TRBD1 (5 bases). Per germline, CDR1 LNHDA and CDR2 SQIVND (reference sequence). This CDR3 has 13 residues. V was trimmed by 3 bases and J by 3 bases, leaving 8 bases between them. The CDR3 region is CASSIQGDYGYTF. DNA for the CDR3: TGTGCCAGTAGTATCCAAGGGGACTATGGCTACACCTTC.

This rearrangement joins TRBV7-8 to TRBJ1-2; possible D gene TRBD1, 5 bases. This CDR3 has 14 amino acids. The germline V and J ends were trimmed by 1 base and 5 bases, with 11 bases remaining between them. Germline V lookup: CDR1 SGHVS, CDR2 FQNEAQ. The CDR3 here is CASSLGQGNYGYTF. The CDR3 nucleotides are TGTGCCAGCAGCTTAGGCCAGGGAAATTATGGCTACACCTTC. The entire variable domain, with the rest obtained from reference TRBV7-8 and TRBJ1-2, is as follows: GAGVSQSPRYKVAKRGQDVALRCDPISGHVSLFWYQQALGQGPEFLTYFQNEAQLDKSGLPSDRFFAERPEGSVSTLKIQRTQQEDSAVYLCASSLGQGNYGYTFGSGTRLTVV.

This clone turned up a few times. The chain combines TRBV28 with TRBJ1-5, with D possibly matching TRBD1 (6 bases). This CDR3 comprises 15 residues. With 3 bases removed from V and 3 bases from J, the gap between germline ends came to 12 bases. Germline CDR1 MDHEN, CDR2 SYDVKM. The CDR3 loop reads CASSFYREVNQPQHF. DNA of the CDR3: TGTGCCAGCAGTTTTTACAGGGAAGTCAATCAGCCCCAGCATTTT. Supplemented by reference TRBV28 and TRBJ1-5, the full variable domain reads DVKVTQSSRYLVKRTGEKVFLECVQDMDHENMFWYRQDPGLGLRLIYFSYDVKMKEKGDIPEGYSVSREKKERFSLILESASTNQTSMYLCASSFYREVNQPQHFGDGTRLSIL.

The rearrangement joins TRBV11-3 to TRBJ2-1, with a tentative D call TRBD2 (5 bases). CDR1 SGHNT and CDR2 YENEEA come from the germline V gene. The CDR3 is 15 residues long. V dropped 0 bases and J dropped 8 bases, with 14 bases sitting between them. The CDR3 DNA reads as TGTGCCAGCAGCTTAGAATTCGGGGATATCCATGAGCAGTTCTTC. Translation: CASSLEFGDIHEQFF.

This clone has a single count. The chain combines TRBV12-3 or TRBV12-4 with TRBJ1-1; the D gene is possibly TRBD1 (6 bases). Trimming took 5 bases from V and 7 from J, leaving 11 bases between them. CDR3 length: 12 amino acids. The CDR3 sequence: CASSQQGFEAFF. The CDR3 nucleotides are TGTGCCAGCAGTCAACAGGGTTTTGAAGCTTTCTTT.

This chain links TRBV7-2 with TRBJ2-1, with 13 nucleotides matching TRBD2. Germline CDR1 SGHTA, CDR2 FQGNSA. This CDR3 contains 15 residues. V lost 5 bases, J lost 8 bases, and 6 bases stayed unmatched. CDR3 coding DNA: TGTGCCAGCAGCCGGACTAGCGGGGGTATATATGAGCAGTTCTTC. Amino acids: CASSRTSGGIYEQFF.

As DNA, the CDR3 is TGCGCCAGCAGCCAAAAAAACCCGGACAGACGTGCAACTAATGAAAAACTGTTTTTT. Protein sequence: CASSQKNPDRRATNEKLFF. The J gene is TRBJ1-4, the V gene TRBV4-1; TRBD1 might be the D (6 bases). Trimming removed 2 bases from V and 0 bases from J, with 19 bases in between. There are 19 residues in the CDR3. Germline values: CDR1 MGHRA, CDR2 YSYEKL.

The J gene is TRBJ2-2, the V gene TRBV18; perhaps TRBD1 as D (6 bases). The CDR3 has 15 amino acids. Trimming stripped 0 bases from V and 4 bases from J, with 9 bases between. Germline loops: CDR1 KGHSH, CDR2 LQKENI. The DNA of the CDR3 is TGTGCCAGCTCACCACCTAGGACAGCCACCGGGGAGCTGTTTTTT. Protein sequence: CASSPPRTATGELFF.

This clone was detected only a few times. The chain couples TRBV4-1 to TRBJ1-1; D possibly corresponds to TRBD1 (6 bases). This CDR3 spans 15 amino acids. V was shortened by 3 bases and J by 0 bases, with 11 bases between the two germline ends. Germline V gives CDR1 MGHRA, CDR2 YSYEKL. CDR3 coding DNA: TGCGCCAGCAGCCACGACAGGCTTGTGAACACTGAAGCTTTCTTT. Its translation is CASSHDRLVNTEAFF.

The rearrangement links TRBV2 to TRBJ1-5; 8 bases are a match to TRBD1. CDR3 length equals 15 residues. V trimming: 3 bases; J trimming: 4 bases; junction bases outside the gene matches: 5. Per germline, CDR1 SNHLY and CDR2 FYNNEI. CDR3 residues: CASSDRTGLNQPQHF. The CDR3 DNA is TGTGCCAGCAGTGATAGGACAGGGTTAAATCAGCCCCAGCATTTT.

The chain couples TRBV5-1 to TRBJ2-5; 7 bases align to TRBD1. After removal of 0 bases from V and 0 bases from J, the junction contained 2 bases not matched to a gene. Germline loops: CDR1 SGHRS, CDR2 YFSETQ. There are 15 residues in the CDR3. The DNA of the CDR3 is TGCGCCAGCAGCTTGGGTGGGACAGACCAAGAGACCCAGTACTTC. Translated: CASSLGGTDQETQYF.

The chain recombines TRBV6-4 with TRBJ1-5; D remains ambiguous. The CDR3 spans 13 residues. Germline V gene data show CDR1 as MRHNA and CDR2 as SNTAGT. Deletions cut 4 bases from V and 6 bases from J, with 10 bases between. CDR3 in DNA: TGTGCCAGCAGTGCCGGGTTCGGTCAGCCCCAGCATTTT. This translates into CASSAGFGQPQHF.